Reported below is one TCR beta chain. This clone's antigen is unknown. There are no base qualities to consult, and no much larger clone falls within one base. This entry is derived from a study of shared T cell receptors in the human thymus (dated by TCRdb to 2020 to 2023). Context from the whole study: The study examined how self-reactive, shared T-cell receptor alpha chains are generated in the human thymus.

The library relied on the immunoSEQ multiplex PCR assay. What TCRdb holds here is the immuneACCESS table cut down to in-frame rearrangements. Part of the clones is not present; checked against another copy, under half of the missing clones reflect an unresolved V gene, and the others are unexplained. The sample includes more than 550,000 clones, with around 87% observed a single time. Over 0.008% of the sample goes to the ten largest clones. Taken from cysteine to phenylalanine, the CDR3 has 15 residues. CDR3 DNA only is kept here, 45 bases in frame from base 1. CDR1 and CDR2, looked up from the germline V gene, are LGHNA and YSLEER. V and J are truncated by 1 base and 4 bases respectively, leaving an intervening sequence of 11 bases. These sequences were also reported in another study, on human thymus T cells. In that second paper, the authors write: The donors were immunologically healthy infants in Finland who had open corrective cardiac surgery for congenital heart defects. The thymus tissue came from surgical resects taken out during corrective cardiac surgery. Biased V and J gene segment usage appeared to be present in both thymic and peripheral blood repertoires. Highly overlapping thymic TCR repertoires among unrelated individuals were reported in the related research. The study characterized TCR alpha and beta repertoires from roughly eight infant thymus samples and a few related peripheral blood samples. The cohort included about 6 male and two female infants, with donor ages spanning 7 to 244 days. Thymocytes were released mechanically from tissue and stored at -70 °C as pellets of 10-30 million cells. A QIAsymphony instrument was used to extract genomic DNA from the frozen cell pellets. Using the immunoSEQ multiplex PCR assay, the TCRB and TCRAD loci were amplified from a standardized quantity of quality-controlled genomic DNA. The V(D)J region was spanned by amplicons of a length sufficient to cover the CDR3 and to identify V and J genes. The commercial immunoSEQ service was used to sequence amplicons on an Illumina platform. Primer bias and sequencing errors were corrected as previously described, and TCRAD and TCRB definitions were based on the IMGT database. Analysis of the repertoires was done with immunoSEQ Analyzer 3.0 and VDJTools and included basic statistics, V/J segment usage, diversity estimates, rarefaction and pairwise overlap. Diversity was estimated using the Chao1, ChaoE, Efron-Thisted, Shannon and inverse Simpson indices, and was also estimated on datasets down-sampled to the size of the smallest sample. Repertoire overlap was assessed by strict matching of CDR3 nucleotide sequence, V gene and J gene, and clustering was done by Jaccard-based multidimensional scaling. On average, thymus samples gave 750,000 to 950,000 unique TCRB clonotypes, whereas blood samples gave roughly 84,000.

The receptor's source is a boy under two years old with a congenital heart defect. Donor details come from another sample of the same person, matched by shared clones. The sample consisted of thymocytes. The receptor chain draws on TRBV4-3 and TRBJ2-1; a tentative D match to TRBD2 spans 6 bases. The DNA sequence follows: TGCGCCAGCAGCCAAGTGCGGGGCCGGTACAATGAGCAGTTCTTC. This encodes CASSQVRGRYNEQFF.